The following is a T cell receptor beta chain sequence with its context. Its antigen is still unknown. This entry belongs to a study of OX40 agonist ivuxolimab in advanced cancers. Across the whole study: The drug used for patients, ivuxolimab, was an agonistic anti-OX40 (CD134) antibody. Of the participants, 40% had some prior anti-PD-1, anti-PD-L1 or anti-CTLA-4 therapy, which was allowed. Partial responses occurred in Three dose-escalation patients, one with hepatocellular carcinoma and two with cutaneous melanoma.

Trimming left V 5 bases short and J 2 bases short, with 13 bases between. The CDR3 is 14 residues long. Germline CDR1 MGHRA, CDR2 YSYEKL. Study outcomes and limitations: In the expanded peripheral T cells, antigen specificity was never determined.

This table comes from immunoSEQ multiplex PCR, and its TCRdb copy is limited to in-frame clones, with some not included. The sample includes over 45,000 clones, around 88% of them seen just once. This TCR came from an adult with an advanced solid tumor such as melanoma, head and neck, liver or kidney cancer. The sequencing used CD4+ or CD8+ T cells sorted from blood, collected in a trial of the OX40 agonist ivuxolimab. This chain connects TRBV4-1 to TRBJ2-7; TRBD2 is a possible D gene (5 bases). The CDR3 loop reads CASSDKDFPYEQYF. As DNA, the CDR3 is TGCGCCAGCAGCGACAAGGACTTTCCCTACGAGCAGTACTTC.